The 2 T cell receptor beta chains below come from one sample, sequenced in a study of blood T cell repertoires in COVID-19. Sequenced by immunoSEQ multiplex PCR; TCRdb stores in-frame clones only, minus some. The sample records a few hundred thousand clones, over 75% being singletons. Sequenced material: peripheral blood. Receptor source: a human donor in a cohort sampled during active COVID-19.

This chain connects TRBV10-1 to TRBJ1-1, with 10 bases aligning to TRBD1. Germline V CDR1 and CDR2: WNHNN, SYGVQD (reference sequence). This CDR3 region has 15 residues. The V and J ends lost 2 bases and 1 base, in that order; junction bases with no gene match: 1. DNA of the CDR3: TGCGCCAGCAGTGAGGGGACAGGGGCGAACACTGAAGCTTTCTTT. Translation: CASSEGTGANTEAFF.

V and J are TRBV27 and TRBJ1-6, with TRBD1 matching over 9 bases. Germline V gene lookup returns CDR1 MNHEY and CDR2 SMNVEV (reference sequence). The CDR3 loop spans 15 amino acids. V was pared by 4 bases and J by 6 bases, with 4 bases of the junction left unmatched. As DNA, the CDR3 is TGTGCCAGCAGTTCCGGGACAGGGCTTAATTCACCCCTCCACTTT. Protein: CASSSGTGLNSPLHF.